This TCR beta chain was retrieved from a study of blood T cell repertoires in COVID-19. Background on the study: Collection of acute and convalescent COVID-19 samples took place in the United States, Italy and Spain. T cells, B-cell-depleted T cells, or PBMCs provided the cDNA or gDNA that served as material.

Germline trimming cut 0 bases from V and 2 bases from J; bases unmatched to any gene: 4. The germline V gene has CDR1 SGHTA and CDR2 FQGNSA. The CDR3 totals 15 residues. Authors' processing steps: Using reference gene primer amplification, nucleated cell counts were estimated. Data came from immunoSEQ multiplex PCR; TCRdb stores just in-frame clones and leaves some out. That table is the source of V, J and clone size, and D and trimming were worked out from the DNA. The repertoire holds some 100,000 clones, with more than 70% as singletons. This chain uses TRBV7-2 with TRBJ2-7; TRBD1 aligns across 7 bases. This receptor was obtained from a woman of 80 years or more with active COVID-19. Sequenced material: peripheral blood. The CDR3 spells CASSLAYRGPYEQYF. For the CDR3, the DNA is TGTGCCAGCAGCTTAGCCTACAGGGGACCCTACGAGCAGTACTTC.